What follows are 22 T cell receptor beta chains derived from one specimen sequenced in a study of blood T cell repertoires in COVID-19. Method: immunoSEQ multiplex PCR; TCRdb's copy keeps in-frame clones and lacks some. Counted here are hundreds of thousands of clones, about four fifths occurring once; the ten biggest clones make up approximately 4.5%. Sequences were obtained from peripheral blood. Receptors were obtained from a woman between 65 and 79 years old with acute or convalescent COVID-19.

V usage is TRBV6-1 and J usage is TRBJ1-1; tentatively, D is TRBD1 (5 bases). Per the germline V gene, CDR1 is MNHNS and CDR2 is SASEGT. This CDR3 contains 13 residues. V was trimmed by 2 bases and J by 5 bases, leaving 9 bases between them. CDR3 amino acids: CASSETRVTEAFF. The CDR3 coding sequence is TGTGCCAGCAGTGAAACCAGGGTAACTGAAGCTTTCTTT.

CDR3: CASSRGQTLNTEAFF. The CDR3 DNA is TGTGCCAGCAGCCGGGGACAGACCTTGAACACTGAAGCTTTCTTT. The V and J genes are TRBV11-2 and TRBJ1-1; 7 nucleotides line up with TRBD1. V shed 5 bases, J shed 0 bases, and the junction held 6 bases outside the gene matches. CDR1 and CDR2 (germline): SGHAT, FQNNGV. This CDR3 comprises 15 residues.

The chain couples TRBV5-4 to TRBJ1-2, with D possibly matching TRBD1 (6 bases). With 0 bases removed from V and 4 bases from J, the gap between germline ends came to 13 bases. This CDR3 region has 15 residues. Looked up from germline, CDR1 is SGHNT and CDR2 is YYREEE (reference sequence). The chain's CDR3 is CASSLEQGRGYGYTF. CDR3 nucleotides: TGTGCCAGCAGCTTGGAGCAGGGGCGAGGCTATGGCTACACCTTC.

A word on this clone: This same CDR3 is encoded by further DNA sequences in the sample. This rearrangement joins TRBV6-5 to TRBJ1-5, with 7 bases identical to TRBD1. Germline CDR1 reads MNHEY; CDR2 reads SVGAGI. The junction had 4 bases not matched to a gene; V was cut back by 5 bases and J by 6 bases. The CDR3 totals 13 residues. The CDR3 reads CASSSQGGQPQHF. The CDR3 DNA sequence: TGTGCCAGCAGTAGTCAGGGGGGTCAGCCCCAGCATTTT.

This chain connects TRBV7-2 to TRBJ1-2, with 12 bases aligning to TRBD1. V dropped 3 bases and J dropped 8; count of bases not matched to a gene: 10. This CDR3 has 16 residues. Per germline, CDR1 SGHTA and CDR2 FQGNSA. In DNA form, the CDR3 reads TGTGCCAGCAGCTTTAATACCGGGACAGGGGGCATGGGCTACACCTTC. This encodes CASSFNTGTGGMGYTF. The full variable domain, completed using reference TRBV7-2 and TRBJ1-2, is GAGVSQSPSNKVTEKGKDVELRCDPISGHTALYWYRQSLGQGLEFLIYFQGNSAPDKSGLPSDRFSAERTGGSVSTLTIQRTQQEDSAVYLCASSFNTGTGGMGYTFGSGTRLTVV.

This CDR3 is CASSQDWAGYGYTF. The CDR3 region has the DNA TGCGCCAGCAGCCAAGATTGGGCGGGTTATGGCTACACCTTC. The chain uses TRBV4-3 and TRBJ1-2, with D unresolved. The V end lost 0 bases, the J end lost 5 bases, and 10 bases lay between the germline ends. In germline, CDR1 is LGHNA, CDR2 YSLEER. This CDR3 spans 14 amino acids.

This clone is a singleton in its sample. The V gene is TRBV5-1, the J gene TRBJ1-1, with 10 bases fitting TRBD1. The CDR3 covers 16 residues. The germline V gene has CDR1 SGHRS and CDR2 YFSETQ. V shed 2 bases, J shed 0 bases, and the junction held 4 bases outside the gene matches. CDR3 region: CASSFGQGDVNTEAFF. The CDR3, as DNA: TGCGCCAGCAGCTTCGGACAGGGGGACGTGAACACTGAAGCTTTCTTT.

This chain uses TRBV9 with TRBJ1-5; possible D gene TRBD1, 5 bases. Deletions cut 4 bases from V and 4 bases from J, with 15 bases between. This CDR3 is 15 amino acids long. The germline gives CDR1 SGDLS, CDR2 YYNGEE. The CDR3 spells CASSPSQGGNQPQHF. The CDR3 DNA reads as TGTGCCAGCAGCCCCAGTCAGGGAGGGAATCAGCCCCAGCATTTT.

The V gene is TRBV28, the J gene TRBJ2-3; unclear D gene. The CDR3 extends over 12 amino acids. Germline values: CDR1 MDHEN, CDR2 SYDVKM. The V and J ends lost 4 bases and 5 bases respectively, with 7 bases between them. The CDR3 sequence is CASSWAGDTQYF. In nucleotides, the CDR3 is TGTGCCAGCAGTTGGGCAGGAGATACGCAGTATTTT.

The chain joins TRBV4-3 to TRBJ1-3; a weak D match, TRBD1 (5 bases). The V and J ends lost 1 base and 3 bases respectively, with 10 bases between them. This CDR3 region has 15 residues. The germline CDR1 and CDR2 sequences are LGHNA and YSLEER. The CDR3 spells CASSQGYQGGNTIYF. For the CDR3, the DNA is TGCGCCAGCAGCCAAGGATACCAGGGTGGAAACACCATATATTTT.

CDR3 sequence (DNA): TGTGCCAGCAGTTCCTGGGCAGGCGGGGAGCTGTTTTTT. Residues: CASSSWAGGELFF. V is TRBV6-2 or TRBV6-3 and J is TRBJ2-2, with D unresolved. Trimming cost V 4 bases and J 7 bases, with 10 bases left between them. CDR1 and CDR2 from the germline V gene are MNHEY and SVGEGT. The CDR3 is made up of 13 amino acids.

The chain links TRBV11-2 to TRBJ1-3; D is ambiguous. V was clipped by 5 bases and J by 8 bases, with 13 bases between them. Germline assignment: CDR1 SGHAT and CDR2 FQNNGV. The CDR3 consists of 13 residues. The CDR3 nucleotides are TGTGCCAGCAGCCCGCAGACTGGTGACACCATATATTTT. Translation gives CASSPQTGDTIYF.

The chain couples TRBV7-9 to TRBJ1-2; 7 bases map to TRBD1. Germline-derived CDR1 and CDR2 are SEHNR and FQNEAQ (reference sequence). Germline trimming cut 1 base from V and 6 bases from J; bases unmatched to any gene: 5. The CDR3 is 14 amino acids. Written as DNA, the CDR3 is TGTGCCAGCAGCTTAGTGGGACAGAAAAATGGCTACACCTTC. It encodes CASSLVGQKNGYTF.

The genes are TRBV4-2 and TRBJ1-3; the match to TRBD1 covers 7 bases. The V gene's germline CDR1 is LGHNA and CDR2 YNFKEQ. CDR3 length equals 17 residues. V dropped 0 bases and J dropped 2; count of bases not matched to a gene: 7. The CDR3 sequence: CASSQDTGALPGNTIYF. CDR3 coding DNA: TGTGCCAGCAGCCAAGATACAGGGGCCCTTCCTGGAAACACCATATATTTT.

The chain has TRBV2 and TRBJ1-5; TRBD1 is a possible D gene (6 bases). Trimming took 5 bases from V and 2 from J, leaving 10 bases between them. The length of the CDR3 is 14 residues. Germline assignment: CDR1 SNHLY and CDR2 FYNNEI. The CDR3 reads CASSLRTGNQPQHF. As DNA, the CDR3 is TGTGCCAGCAGTCTCAGGACAGGCAATCAGCCCCAGCATTTT.

The table lists this clone with a count of one. The chain uses TRBV19 and TRBJ1-1; the D gene is possibly TRBD1 (5 bases). The CDR3 loop spans 15 amino acids. Germline CDR1 is LNHDA and CDR2 is SQIVND (reference sequence). V was shortened by 4 bases and J by 0 bases, with 12 bases between the two germline ends. The CDR3 DNA reads TGTGCCAGTAGTACAGGGTGGGAGGTGAACACTGAAGCTTTCTTT. Protein sequence: CASSTGWEVNTEAFF.

The chain has TRBV4-2 and TRBJ2-6; 7 nucleotides match TRBD1. Unmatched junction bases numbered 16, after V lost 1 base and J lost 7 bases. Germline CDR1 reads LGHNA; CDR2 reads YNFKEQ. This CDR3 contains 19 residues. As DNA, the CDR3 is TGTGCCAGCAGCCAAGGGGGGTTTGGAGGACAGGTTCTTGCCAACGTCCTGACTTTC. It translates to CASSQGGFGGQVLANVLTF.

The V and J genes are TRBV7-9 and TRBJ2-7, with D maybe TRBD2 (5 bases). The CDR3 has 11 residues. V lost 8 bases to trimming and J lost 7 bases, with 12 bases between them. Germline CDR1 and CDR2: SEHNR and FQNEAQ (reference sequence). CDR3 coding DNA: TGTGCCAGCGGCACCGGGATGGAGCAGTACTTC. Translating gives CASGTGMEQYF.

The chain combines TRBV27 with TRBJ1-2, with no clear D. The V gene lost 6 bases and the J gene lost 1 base, with 9 bases spanning the gap. This CDR3 has 13 residues. Germline lookup yields CDR1 MNHEY and CDR2 SMNVEV (reference sequence). This CDR3 is CASSPGLNYGYTF. The CDR3 nucleotides read TGTGCCAGCAGCCCTGGCCTTAACTATGGCTACACCTTC.

As for this clone: The identical CDR3 is also encoded by other nucleotide sequences in the sample. The J gene is TRBJ2-1, the V gene TRBV4-3; 7 bases fit TRBD2. There are 15 residues in the CDR3. With V trimmed by 1 base and J by 4 bases, 4 bases remained unmatched. CDR1 and CDR2 (germline): LGHNA, YSLEER. CDR3: CASSQGGGGYNEQFF. The DNA for the CDR3 is TGCGCCAGCAGCCAAGGGGGGGGTGGGTACAATGAGCAGTTCTTC.

In its sample, this clone was seen once. The chain carries TRBV4-3 and TRBJ2-7, with 7 bases lining up with TRBD1. The germline V gene encodes CDR1 LGHNA and CDR2 YSLEER. This CDR3 has 14 amino acids. V shed 4 bases, J shed 7 bases, and the junction held 10 bases outside the gene matches. CDR3 residues: CASSRSRTGGEQYF. For the CDR3, the DNA is TGCGCCAGCAGCCGATCGAGGACAGGAGGAGAGCAGTACTTC.

This clone was recorded many times. The chain recombines TRBV3-1 (or the pseudogene TRBV3-2) with TRBJ2-7, with 10 nucleotides matching TRBD2. The length of the CDR3 is 17 residues. V shed 1 base and J 5 bases; nucleotides not matched to a gene: 11. Per germline, CDR1 LGHDT and CDR2 YNNKEL (reference sequence). This CDR3 is CASSQVMSGGAVNEQYF. The CDR3 coding sequence is TGTGCCAGCAGCCAAGTTATGAGCGGGGGGGCAGTTAACGAGCAGTACTTC.